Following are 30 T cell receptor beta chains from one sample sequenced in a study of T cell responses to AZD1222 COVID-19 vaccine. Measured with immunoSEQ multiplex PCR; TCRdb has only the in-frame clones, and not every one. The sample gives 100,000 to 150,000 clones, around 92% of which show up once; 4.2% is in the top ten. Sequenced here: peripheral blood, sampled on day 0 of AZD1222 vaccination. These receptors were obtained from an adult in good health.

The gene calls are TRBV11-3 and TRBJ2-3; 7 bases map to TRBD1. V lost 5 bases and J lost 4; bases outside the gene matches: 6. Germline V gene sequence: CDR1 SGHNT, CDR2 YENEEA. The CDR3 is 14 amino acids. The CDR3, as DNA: TGTGCCAGCAGCGGTCAGGGGGTTTCAGATACGCAGTATTTT. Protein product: CASSGQGVSDTQYF.

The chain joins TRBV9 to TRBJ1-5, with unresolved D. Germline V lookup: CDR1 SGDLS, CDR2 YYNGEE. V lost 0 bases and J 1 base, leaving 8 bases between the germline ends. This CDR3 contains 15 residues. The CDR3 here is CASSVGPESNQPQHF. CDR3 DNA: TGTGCCAGCAGCGTAGGGCCTGAAAGCAATCAGCCCCAGCATTTT. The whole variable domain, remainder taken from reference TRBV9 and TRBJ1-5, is DSGVTQTPKHLITATGQRVTLRCSPRSGDLSVYWYQQSLDQGLQFLIQYYNGEERAKGNILERFSAQQFPDLHSELNLSSLELGDSALYFCASSVGPESNQPQHFGDGTRLSIL.

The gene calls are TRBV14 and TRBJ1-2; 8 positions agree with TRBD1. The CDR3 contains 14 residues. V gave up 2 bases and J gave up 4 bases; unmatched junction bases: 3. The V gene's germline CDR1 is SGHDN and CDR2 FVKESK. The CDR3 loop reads CASSQQTGGYGYTF. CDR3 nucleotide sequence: TGTGCCAGCAGCCAACAAACAGGGGGCTATGGCTACACCTTC.

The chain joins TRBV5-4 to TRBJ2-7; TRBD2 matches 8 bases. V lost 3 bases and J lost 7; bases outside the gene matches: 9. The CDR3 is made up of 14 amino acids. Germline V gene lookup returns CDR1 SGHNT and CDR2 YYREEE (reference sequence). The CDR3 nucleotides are TGTGCCAGCAGCTCCCCCGGGGGGGTGGGGGAGCAGTACTTC. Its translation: CASSSPGGVGEQYF.

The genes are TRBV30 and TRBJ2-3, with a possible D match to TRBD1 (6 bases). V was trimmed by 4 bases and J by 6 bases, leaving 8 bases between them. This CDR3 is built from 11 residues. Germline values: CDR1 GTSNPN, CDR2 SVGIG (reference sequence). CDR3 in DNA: TGTGCCTGGACAGGGGTTGATACGCAGTATTTT. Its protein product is CAWTGVDTQYF. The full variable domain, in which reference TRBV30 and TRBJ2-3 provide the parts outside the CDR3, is SQTIHQWPATLVQPVGSPLSLECTVEGTSNPNLYWYRQAAGRGLQLLFYSVGIGQISSEVPQNLSASRPQDRQFILSSKKLLLSDSGFYLCAWTGVDTQYFGPGTRLTVL.

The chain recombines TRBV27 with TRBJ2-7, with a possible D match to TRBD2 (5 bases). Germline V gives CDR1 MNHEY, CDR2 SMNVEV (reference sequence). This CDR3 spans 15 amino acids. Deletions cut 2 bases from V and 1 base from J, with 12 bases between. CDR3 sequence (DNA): TGTGCCAGCAGTTTAAACGGCGGGTTTTCCTACGAGCAGTACTTC. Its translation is CASSLNGGFSYEQYF.

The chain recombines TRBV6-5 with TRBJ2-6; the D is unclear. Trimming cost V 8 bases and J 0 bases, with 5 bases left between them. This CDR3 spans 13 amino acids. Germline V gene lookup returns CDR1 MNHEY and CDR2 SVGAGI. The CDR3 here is CASVHSGANVLTF. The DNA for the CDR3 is TGTGCCAGCGTACACTCTGGGGCCAACGTCCTGACTTTC.

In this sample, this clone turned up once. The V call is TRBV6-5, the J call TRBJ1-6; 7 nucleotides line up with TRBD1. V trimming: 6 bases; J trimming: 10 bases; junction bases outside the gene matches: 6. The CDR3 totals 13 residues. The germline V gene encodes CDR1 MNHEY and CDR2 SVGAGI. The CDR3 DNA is TGTGCCAGCAGACGGGACAGTGAATCACCCCTCCACTTT. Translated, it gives CASRRDSESPLHF.

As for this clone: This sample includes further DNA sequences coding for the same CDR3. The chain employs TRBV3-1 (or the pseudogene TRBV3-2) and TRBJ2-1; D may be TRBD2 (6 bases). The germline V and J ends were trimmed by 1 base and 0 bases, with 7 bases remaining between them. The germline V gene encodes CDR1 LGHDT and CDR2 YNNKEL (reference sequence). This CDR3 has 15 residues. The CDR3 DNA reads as TGTGCCAGCAGCCAAGCCGGGGGCTCCTACAATGAGCAGTTCTTC. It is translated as CASSQAGGSYNEQFF.

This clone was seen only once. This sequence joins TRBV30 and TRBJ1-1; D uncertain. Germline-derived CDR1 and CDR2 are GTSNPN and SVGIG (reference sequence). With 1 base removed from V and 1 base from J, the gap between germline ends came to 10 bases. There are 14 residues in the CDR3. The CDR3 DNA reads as TGTGCCTGGAGTGCCCGGTGGGGGAACACTGAAGCTTTCTTT. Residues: CAWSARWGNTEAFF. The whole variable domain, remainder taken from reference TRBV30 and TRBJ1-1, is SQTIHQWPATLVQPVGSPLSLECTVEGTSNPNLYWYRQAAGRGLQLLFYSVGIGQISSEVPQNLSASRPQDRQFILSSKKLLLSDSGFYLCAWSARWGNTEAFFGQGTRLTVV.

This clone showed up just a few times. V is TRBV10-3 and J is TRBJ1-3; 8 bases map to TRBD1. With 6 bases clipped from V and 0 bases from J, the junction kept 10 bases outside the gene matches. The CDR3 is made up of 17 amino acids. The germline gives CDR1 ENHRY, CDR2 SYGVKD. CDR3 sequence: CAIRATYRGSSGNTIYF. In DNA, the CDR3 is TGTGCCATCAGGGCTACGTACAGGGGGAGCTCTGGAAACACCATATATTTT.

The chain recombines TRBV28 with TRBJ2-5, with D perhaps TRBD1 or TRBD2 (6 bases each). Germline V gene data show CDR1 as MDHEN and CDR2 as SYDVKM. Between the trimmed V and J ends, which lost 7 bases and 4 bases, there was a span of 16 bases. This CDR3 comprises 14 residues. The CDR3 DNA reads TGTGCCAGCACTCGTGGGGGGCGGGCAGAGACCCAGTACTTC. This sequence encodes CASTRGGRAETQYF.

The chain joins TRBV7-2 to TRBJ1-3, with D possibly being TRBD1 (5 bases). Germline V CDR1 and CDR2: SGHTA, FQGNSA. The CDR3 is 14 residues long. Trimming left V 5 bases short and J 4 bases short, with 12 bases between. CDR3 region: CASSLGVSGNTIYF. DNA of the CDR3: TGTGCCAGCAGCCTAGGGGTTTCGGGAAACACCATATATTTT.

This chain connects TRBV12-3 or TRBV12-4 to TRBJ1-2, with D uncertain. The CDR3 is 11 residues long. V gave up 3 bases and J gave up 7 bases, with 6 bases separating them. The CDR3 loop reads CASSFEGGYTF. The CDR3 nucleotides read TGTGCCAGCAGTTTTGAGGGTGGCTACACCTTC.

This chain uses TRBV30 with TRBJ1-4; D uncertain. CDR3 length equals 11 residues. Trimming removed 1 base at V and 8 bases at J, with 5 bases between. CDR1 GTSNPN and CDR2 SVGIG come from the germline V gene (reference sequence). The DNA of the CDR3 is TGTGCCTGGAGTGAGGGAGAAAAACTGTTTTTT. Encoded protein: CAWSEGEKLFF. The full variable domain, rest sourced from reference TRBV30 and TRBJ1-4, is SQTIHQWPATLVQPVGSPLSLECTVEGTSNPNLYWYRQAAGRGLQLLFYSVGIGQISSEVPQNLSASRPQDRQFILSSKKLLLSDSGFYLCAWSEGEKLFFGSGTQLSVL.

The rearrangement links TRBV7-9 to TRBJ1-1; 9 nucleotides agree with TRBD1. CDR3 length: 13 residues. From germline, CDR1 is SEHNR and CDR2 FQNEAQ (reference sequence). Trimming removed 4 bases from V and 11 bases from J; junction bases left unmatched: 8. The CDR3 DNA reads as TGTGCCAGCAGCTGGACAGGGGCGAATGACGCTTTCTTT. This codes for CASSWTGANDAFF.

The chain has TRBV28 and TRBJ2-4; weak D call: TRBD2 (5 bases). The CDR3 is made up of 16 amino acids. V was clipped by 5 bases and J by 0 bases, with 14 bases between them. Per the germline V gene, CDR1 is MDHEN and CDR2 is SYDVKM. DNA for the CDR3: TGTGCCAGCAGTCCCAGTCCGGGGAGAGCCAAAAACATTCAGTACTTC. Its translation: CASSPSPGRAKNIQYF.

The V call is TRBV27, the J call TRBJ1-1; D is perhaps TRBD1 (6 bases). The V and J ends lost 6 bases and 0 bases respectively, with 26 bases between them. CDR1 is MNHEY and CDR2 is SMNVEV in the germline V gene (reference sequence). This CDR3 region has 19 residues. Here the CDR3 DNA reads TGTGCCAGCAGAAAGGACAGCCAGCGGCGGGCGCTTATGAACACTGAAGCTTTCTTT. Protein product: CASRKDSQRRALMNTEAFF.

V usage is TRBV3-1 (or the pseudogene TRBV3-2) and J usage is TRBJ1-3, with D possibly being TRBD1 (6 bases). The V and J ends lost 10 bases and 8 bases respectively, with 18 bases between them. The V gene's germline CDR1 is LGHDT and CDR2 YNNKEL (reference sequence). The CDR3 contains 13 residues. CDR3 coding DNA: TGTGCCACACAGGGCAGCGGCCGTTACACCATATATTTT. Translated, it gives CATQGSGRYTIYF.

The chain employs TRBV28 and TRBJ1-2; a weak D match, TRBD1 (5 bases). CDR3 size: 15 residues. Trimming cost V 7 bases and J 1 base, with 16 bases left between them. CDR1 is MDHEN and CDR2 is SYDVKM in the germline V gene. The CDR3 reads CASTVGRAYNYGYTF. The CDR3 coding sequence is TGTGCCAGCACGGTAGGCAGGGCGTATAACTATGGCTACACCTTC.

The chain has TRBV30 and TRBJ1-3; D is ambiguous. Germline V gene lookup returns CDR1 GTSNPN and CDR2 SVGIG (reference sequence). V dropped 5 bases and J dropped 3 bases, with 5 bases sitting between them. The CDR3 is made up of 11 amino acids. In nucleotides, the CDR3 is TGTGCCTGGGGGATTGGAAACACCATATATTTT. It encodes CAWGIGNTIYF.

CDR3 coding DNA: TGTGCCAGTAAGAGTGACGGATTTAGCAATCAGCCCCAGCATTTT. Protein sequence: CASKSDGFSNQPQHF. The genes are TRBV19 and TRBJ1-5; the D is unclear. V dropped 7 bases and J dropped 0 bases, with 13 bases sitting between them. The V gene's germline CDR1 is LNHDA and CDR2 SQIVND (reference sequence). The CDR3 has 15 residues.

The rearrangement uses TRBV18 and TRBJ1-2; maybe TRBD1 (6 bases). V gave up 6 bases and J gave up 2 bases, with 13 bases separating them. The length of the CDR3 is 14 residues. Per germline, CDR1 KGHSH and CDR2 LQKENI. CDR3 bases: TGTGCCAGCTCGTCAGATCAGGGGAACTATGGCTACACCTTC. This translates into CASSSDQGNYGYTF.

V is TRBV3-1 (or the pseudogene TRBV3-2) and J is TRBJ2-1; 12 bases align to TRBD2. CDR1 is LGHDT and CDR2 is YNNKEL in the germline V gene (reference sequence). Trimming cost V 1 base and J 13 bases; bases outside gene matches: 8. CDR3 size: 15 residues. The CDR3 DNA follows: TGTGCCAGCAGCCAAGCTACTAGCGGGGGGATTAATCAGTTCTTC. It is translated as CASSQATSGGINQFF.

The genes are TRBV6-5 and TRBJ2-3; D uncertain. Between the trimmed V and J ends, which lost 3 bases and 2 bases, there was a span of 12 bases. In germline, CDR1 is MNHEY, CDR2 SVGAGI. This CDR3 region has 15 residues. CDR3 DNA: TGTGCCAGCAGTTATCAAACGCCCGCCACAGATACGCAGTATTTT. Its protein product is CASSYQTPATDTQYF.

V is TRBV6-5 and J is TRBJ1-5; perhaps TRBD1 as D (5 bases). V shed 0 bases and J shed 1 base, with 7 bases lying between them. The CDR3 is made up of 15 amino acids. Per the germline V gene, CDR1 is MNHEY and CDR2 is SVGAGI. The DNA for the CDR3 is TGTGCCAGCAGTTACTCGAGGGGCAGCAATCAGCCCCAGCATTTT. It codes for CASSYSRGSNQPQHF.

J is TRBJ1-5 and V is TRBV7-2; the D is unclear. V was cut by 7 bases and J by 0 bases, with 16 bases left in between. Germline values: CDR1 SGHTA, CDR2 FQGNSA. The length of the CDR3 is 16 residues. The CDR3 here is CASTISVGISNQPQHF. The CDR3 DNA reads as TGTGCCAGCACGATCTCGGTCGGGATTAGCAATCAGCCCCAGCATTTT.

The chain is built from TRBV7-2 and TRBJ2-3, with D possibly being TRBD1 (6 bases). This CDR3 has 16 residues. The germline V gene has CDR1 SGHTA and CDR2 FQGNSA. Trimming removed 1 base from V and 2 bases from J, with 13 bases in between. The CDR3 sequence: CASSLGGQRYTDTQYF. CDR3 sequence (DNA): TGTGCCAGCAGCTTAGGCGGACAGAGATACACAGATACGCAGTATTTT.

The CDR3 loop is CASSPGLETDTQYF. Here the CDR3 DNA reads TGTGCCAGCAGCCCAGGACTGGAAACAGATACGCAGTATTTT. The gene calls are TRBV7-3 and TRBJ2-3; the D gene is possibly TRBD2 (5 bases). V gave up 5 bases and J gave up 3 bases, with 12 bases separating them. CDR1 and CDR2 (germline): SGHTA, FQGTGA. The CDR3 totals 14 residues.

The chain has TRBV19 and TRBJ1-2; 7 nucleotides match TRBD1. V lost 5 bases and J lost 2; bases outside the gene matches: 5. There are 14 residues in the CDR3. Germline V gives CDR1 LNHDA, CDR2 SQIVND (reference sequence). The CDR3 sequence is CASSQPGQNYGYTF. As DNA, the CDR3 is TGTGCCAGTAGTCAACCGGGACAGAACTATGGCTACACCTTC.